This T cell receptor (beta chain) came from a study of control samples from healthy donors and cancer patients. Germline CDR1 is KGHDR and CDR2 is SFDVKD. Trimming removed 3 bases at V and 6 bases at J, with 8 bases between. This CDR3 is 13 amino acids long. Profiled with immunoSEQ multiplex PCR; TCRdb holds only in-frame clones, not every one. Among 100,000 to 150,000 clones listed, roughly 87% were seen once. The table lists this clone with a count of one. This receptor was obtained from a man in his late teens or twenties in good health. The chain recombines TRBV24-1 with TRBJ2-1; D not certain. Material: blood. The CDR3, as DNA: TGTGCCACCAGTGATGCTGGCTCCAATGAGCAGTTCTTC. Its translation is CATSDAGSNEQFF.